Listed below are T cell receptor beta chains from one sample, sequenced in a study of T cell responses to AZD1222 COVID-19 vaccine. Libraries were prepared by immunoSEQ multiplex PCR; TCRdb keeps only in-frame clonotypes and omits some of them. The repertoire holds 150,000 to 180,000 clones, with about 86% as singletons. Sample: peripheral blood, taken on day 0 of MenACWY control vaccination. Receptor source: an adult in good health. CDR3s include the opening cysteine and the closing phenylalanine or tryptophan. D genes are given only for firm matches. A row's size may be missing; if present it is once, few, many or a size class.

size,J,D,V,DNA,CDR3
.,TRBJ2-5,.,TRBV5-4,TGTGCCAGCAGCTTGTCCCCGGGGGCGCCGTCGTGGACCCAGTACTTC,CASSLSPGAPSWTQYF
.,TRBJ1-1,.,TRBV10-3,TGTGCCATCAGCGCTATCACCGGGTCCAACACTGAAGCTTTCTTT,CAISAITGSNTEAFF
.,TRBJ1-4,.,TRBV10-3,TGTGCCATCAGTGACGGCAGGGGCGACGGTGAAAAACTGTTTTTT,CAISDGRGDGEKLFF
once,TRBJ2-2,.,TRBV15,TGTGCCACCAGCTTACGCAGCGACACCGGGGAGCTGTTTTTT,CATSLRSDTGELFF
.,TRBJ1-2,.,TRBV6-5,TGTGCCAGCAGTTACTCGCTAGCGACGGGCTACACCTTC,CASSYSLATGYTF
once,TRBJ1-1,.,TRBV30,TGTGCCTGGATTTTAGACATCCGAGAGACTGAAGCTTTCTTT,CAWILDIRETEAFF
once,TRBJ1-4,.,TRBV5-5,TGTGCCAGCAGCTTGGGACCGCTTGCAACTAATGAAAAACTGTTTTTT,CASSLGPLATNEKLFF
.,TRBJ1-2,.,TRBV19,TGTGCCAGTTCTTTGGGGAACTCGGCTCCCGGCTATGGCTACACCTTC,CASSLGNSAPGYGYTF
once,TRBJ1-5,.,TRBV6-5,TGTGCCAGCAGTTACTGGGGTCAGGGAAAGGCCCAGCATTTT,CASSYWGQGKAQHF
.,TRBJ1-1,.,TRBV14,TGTGCCAGCAGCCAAGGGGGACCGAACACTGAAGCTTTCTTT,CASSQGGPNTEAFF
.,TRBJ1-2,.,TRBV5-1,TGCGCCAGCACCTCGGACGGGAACTATGGCTACACCTTC,CASTSDGNYGYTF
.,TRBJ2-1,.,TRBV7-3,TGTGCCAGCAGCTTATATACGGGTAATGAGCAGTTCTTC,CASSLYTGNEQFF
.,TRBJ2-1,.,TRBV13,TGTGCCAGCAGCTTAGTCGAGAGGATAGTGGGCGGGTACAATGAGCAGTTCTTC,CASSLVERIVGGYNEQFF
.,TRBJ1-2,TRBD1,TRBV5-1,TGCGCCAGCAGCGGGACAGGGTTCTATGGCTACACCTTC,CASSGTGFYGYTF
.,TRBJ1-5,.,TRBV6-5,TGTGCCAGCACCCCTCCACGGCAGCCCCAGCATTTT,CASTPPRQPQHF
.,TRBJ2-3,.,TRBV28,TGTGCCAGCATCTCTGTTTGGCGCGATACGCAGTATTTT,CASISVWRDTQYF
.,TRBJ1-5,.,TRBV24-1,TGTGCCACCAGTGGGGTAGATAGCAATCAGCCCCAGCATTTT,CATSGVDSNQPQHF
.,TRBJ2-7,.,TRBV21-1,TGTGCCACCCCAGACAGGGGTGCACTTCCAATAACCTACGAGCAGTACTTC,CATPDRGALPITYEQYF
.,TRBJ1-3,.,TRBV4-1,TGCGCCAGCAGCCAAGAAACAGGGTGGGGAAACACCATATATTTT,CASSQETGWGNTIYF
.,TRBJ2-7,.,TRBV9,.,CASSVGWGTIEYF
.,TRBJ2-7,.,TRBV2,TGTGCCAGCAGTTATAGCGGCGAGCAGTACTTC,CASSYSGEQYF
.,TRBJ1-2,.,TRBV15,TGTGCCACCAGCAGAGATATGGGGGGCGGCTATGGCTACACCTTC,CATSRDMGGGYGYTF
.,TRBJ2-5,TRBD1,TRBV15,TGTGCCACCAGCAGAGACCTAGGGGGCGGGGAGACCCAGTACTTC,CATSRDLGGGETQYF
.,TRBJ1-2,.,TRBV10-3,TGTGCCATCACCGGACGGGGAGATAACTATGGCTACACCTTC,CAITGRGDNYGYTF
.,TRBJ2-1,TRBD2,TRBV3-1/TRBV3-2,TGTGCCAGCAGCCAAAGATCCCGAGGACTAGCGGGGTTTTACTCCTACAATGAGCAGTTCTTC,CASSQRSRGLAGFYSYNEQFF
.,TRBJ1-4,TRBD1,TRBV10-3,TGTGCCATCAGTCGGACAGGGGCCAATGAAAAACTGTTTTTT,CAISRTGANEKLFF
.,TRBJ1-2,.,TRBV5-5,TGTGCCAGCAGCAACTCCGGGACGAACTATGGCTACACCTTC,CASSNSGTNYGYTF
.,TRBJ2-2,TRBD2,TRBV2,TGTGCCAGCACAGGGTTAGCGGGAGGGGCCGGGGAGCTGTTTTTT,CASTGLAGGAGELFF
.,TRBJ2-3,.,TRBV6-1,TGTGCCAGCAGGAAGAAAAGCACAGATACGCAGTATTTT,CASRKKSTDTQYF
.,TRBJ2-2,TRBD2,TRBV2,TGTGCCAGCAGTCACCTAGCGGGGGTGAACACCGGGGAGCTGTTTTTT,CASSHLAGVNTGELFF
once,TRBJ1-1,.,TRBV12-3/TRBV12-4,TGTGCCAGCAGGTCAGGGAACACTGAAGCTTTCTTT,CASRSGNTEAFF
.,TRBJ2-1,.,TRBV6-2/TRBV6-3,TGTGCCAGCACCCCGGCAGATATAAATGAGCAGTTCTTC,CASTPADINEQFF
.,TRBJ1-4,.,TRBV28,TGTGCCAGCAGTGTAACTCTTACAGGGTACGGTAATGAAAAACTGTTTTTT,CASSVTLTGYGNEKLFF
.,TRBJ1-2,.,TRBV5-4,TGTGCCAGCAGCTCCCCGGTTCAGGGACGGGGTGGCTACACCTTC,CASSSPVQGRGGYTF
.,TRBJ2-1,TRBD2,TRBV19,TGTGCCAGTAGACCGGCGGGACTACCCTACAATGAGCAGTTCTTC,CASRPAGLPYNEQFF